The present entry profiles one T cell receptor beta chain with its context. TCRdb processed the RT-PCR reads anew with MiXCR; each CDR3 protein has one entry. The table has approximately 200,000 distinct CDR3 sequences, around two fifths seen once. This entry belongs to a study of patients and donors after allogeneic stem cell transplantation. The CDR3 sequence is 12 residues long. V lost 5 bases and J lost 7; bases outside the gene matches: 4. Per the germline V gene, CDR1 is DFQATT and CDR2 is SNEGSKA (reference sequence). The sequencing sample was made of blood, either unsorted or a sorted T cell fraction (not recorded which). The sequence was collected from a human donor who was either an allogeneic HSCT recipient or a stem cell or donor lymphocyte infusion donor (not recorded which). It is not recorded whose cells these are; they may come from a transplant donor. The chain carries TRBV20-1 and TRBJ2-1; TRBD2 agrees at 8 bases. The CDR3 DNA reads TGCAGTGCTTCTTTAGCGGGGAATGAGCAGTTCTTC. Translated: CSASLAGNEQFF.